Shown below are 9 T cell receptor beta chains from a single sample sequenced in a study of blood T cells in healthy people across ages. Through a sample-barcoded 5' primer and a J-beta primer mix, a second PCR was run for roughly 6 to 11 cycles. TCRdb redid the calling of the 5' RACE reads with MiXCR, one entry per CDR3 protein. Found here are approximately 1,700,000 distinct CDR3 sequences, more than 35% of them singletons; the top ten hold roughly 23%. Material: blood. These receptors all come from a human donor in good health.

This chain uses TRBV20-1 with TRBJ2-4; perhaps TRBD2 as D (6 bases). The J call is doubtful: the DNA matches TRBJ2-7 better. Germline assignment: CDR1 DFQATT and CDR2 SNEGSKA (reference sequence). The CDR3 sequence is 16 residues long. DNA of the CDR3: TGCAGTGCTAGAGATTCTGGGGGGTCCTACTCCTACGAGCAGTACTTC. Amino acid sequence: CSARDSGGSYSYEQYF.

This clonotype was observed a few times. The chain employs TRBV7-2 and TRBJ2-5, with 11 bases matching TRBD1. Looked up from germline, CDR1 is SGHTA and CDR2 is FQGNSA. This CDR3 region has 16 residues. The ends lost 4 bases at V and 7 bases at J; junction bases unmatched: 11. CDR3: CASSSGTRGTGGTQYF. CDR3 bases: TGTGCCAGCAGCTCTGGGACACGAGGGACAGGGGGGACCCAGTACTTC.

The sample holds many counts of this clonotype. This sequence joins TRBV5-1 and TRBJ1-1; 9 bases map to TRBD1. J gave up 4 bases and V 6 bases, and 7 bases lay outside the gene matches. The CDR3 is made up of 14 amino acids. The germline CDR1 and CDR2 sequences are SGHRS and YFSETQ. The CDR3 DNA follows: TGCGCCAGCACCCAGACAGGGGGGAGCACTGAAGCTTTCTTT. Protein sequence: CASTQTGGSTEAFF.

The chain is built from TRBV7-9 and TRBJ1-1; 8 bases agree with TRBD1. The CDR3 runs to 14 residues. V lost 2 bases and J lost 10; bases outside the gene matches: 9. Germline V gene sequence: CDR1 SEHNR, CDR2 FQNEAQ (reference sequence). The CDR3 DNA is TGTGCCAGCAGCTTAAAGGGGACAGGTAATGGAGCTTTCTTT. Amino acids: CASSLKGTGNGAFF.

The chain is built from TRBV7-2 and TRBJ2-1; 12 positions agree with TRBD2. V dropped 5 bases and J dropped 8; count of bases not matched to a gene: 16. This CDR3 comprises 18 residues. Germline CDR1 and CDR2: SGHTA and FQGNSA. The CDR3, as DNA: TGTGCCAGCAGCATAGAGACTAGCGGGGGACCCATTGGGGATGAGCAGTTCTTC. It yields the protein CASSIETSGGPIGDEQFF.

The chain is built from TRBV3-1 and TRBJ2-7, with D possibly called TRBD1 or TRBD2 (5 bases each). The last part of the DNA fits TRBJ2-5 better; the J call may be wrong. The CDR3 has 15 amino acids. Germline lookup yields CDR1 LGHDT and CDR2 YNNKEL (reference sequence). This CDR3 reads CASSHSRGAGETQYF. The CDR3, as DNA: TGTGCCAGCAGCCATTCTAGAGGGGCAGGGGAGACCCAGTACTTC.

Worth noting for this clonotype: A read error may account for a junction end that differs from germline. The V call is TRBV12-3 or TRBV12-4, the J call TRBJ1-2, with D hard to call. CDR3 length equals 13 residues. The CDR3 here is CASSLTFRDGYTF. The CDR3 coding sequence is TGTGCCAGCAGCCTCACATTTAGGGATGGCTACACATTC.

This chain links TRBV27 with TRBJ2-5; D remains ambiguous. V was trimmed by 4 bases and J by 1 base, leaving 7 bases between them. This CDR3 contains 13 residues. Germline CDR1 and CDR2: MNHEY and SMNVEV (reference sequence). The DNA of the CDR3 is TGTGCCAGCAGTTCTTATCTCCAAGAGACCCAGTACTTC. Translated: CASSSYLQETQYF.

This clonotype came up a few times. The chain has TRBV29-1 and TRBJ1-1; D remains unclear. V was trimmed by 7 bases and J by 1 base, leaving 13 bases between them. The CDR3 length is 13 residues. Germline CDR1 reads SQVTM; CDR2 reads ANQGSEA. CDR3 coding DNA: TGCAGCGCTCGGACGGATAAGAACACTGAAGCTTTCTTT. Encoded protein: CSARTDKNTEAFF. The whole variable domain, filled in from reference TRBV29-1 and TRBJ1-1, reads SAVISQKPSRDICQRGTSLTIQCQVDSQVTMMFWYRQQPGQSLTLIATANQGSEATYESGFVIDKFPISRPNLTFSTLTVSNMSPEDSSIYLCSARTDKNTEAFFGQGTRLTVV.